A single sample gave rise to the 20 T cell receptor beta chains below, sequenced in a study of beta chain features in type 1 diabetes. Expressed TCRB transcripts were sequenced, since all the RNA that had been isolated was reverse transcribed. Data came from immunoSEQ multiplex PCR; TCRdb stores just in-frame clones and leaves some out. The sample includes fewer than 900,000 clones, under 20% of them seen just once. Sequencing was carried out using naive CD4+ T cells from blood. These receptors came from a woman in her late teens or twenties in good health.

This clone was counted between two and nine times. The V and J genes are TRBV7-2 and TRBJ2-3; 7 bases map to TRBD1. There are 14 residues in the CDR3. The germline V gene has CDR1 SGHTA and CDR2 FQGNSA. The V and J ends lost 3 bases and 6 bases, in that order; junction bases with no gene match: 6. CDR3 DNA sequence: TGTGCCAGCAGCTTCGGACAGGTCAGGGATACGCAGTATTTT. Its translation is CASSFGQVRDTQYF.

The chain links TRBV4-3 to TRBJ2-1; either TRBD1 or TRBD2 may fit D (5 bases each). CDR1 LGHNA and CDR2 YSLEER come from the germline V gene. The CDR3 consists of 12 residues. The V and J ends lost 4 bases and 8 bases respectively, with 9 bases between them. CDR3 nucleotide sequence: TGCGCCAGCAGCCGGGACCGAGATGAGCAGTTCTTC. It encodes CASSRDRDEQFF.

This clone was found a few times. The chain carries TRBV23-1 and TRBJ2-3; 11 bases align to TRBD2. TRBV23-1 is marked as an open reading frame, function uncertain. With 3 bases clipped from V and 1 base from J, the junction kept 6 bases outside the gene matches. The CDR3 spans 17 residues. CDR3 sequence (DNA): TGCGCCAGCAGTCATTCCGGGACTAGCGGTGGCACAGATACGCAGTATTTT. Its translation is CASSHSGTSGGTDTQYF.

J is TRBJ2-3 and V is TRBV11-2; TRBD2 aligns across 13 bases. The CDR3 covers 16 residues. V lost 3 bases and J lost 6; bases outside the gene matches: 6. CDR1 and CDR2 from the germline V gene are SGHAT and FQNNGV. As DNA, the CDR3 is TGTGCCAGCAGCTTCTGGACTAGCGGGAGTTCGGATACGCAGTATTTT. This translates into CASSFWTSGSSDTQYF.

This clone was counted between two and nine times. Other DNA sequences of this sample code for an identical CDR3. The CDR3 protein is CASRGGSYEQYF. CDR3 sequence (DNA): TGTGCCAGCAGGGGGGGCTCCTACGAGCAGTACTTC. The J gene is TRBJ2-7, the V gene TRBV25-1, with a possible D match to TRBD2 (6 bases). This CDR3 is built from 12 residues. V was shortened by 6 bases and J by 0 bases, with 6 bases between the two germline ends. Germline values: CDR1 MGHDK, CDR2 SYGVNS.

There are a few counts of this clone. This rearrangement joins TRBV7-2 to TRBJ2-2; D is unresolved. Germline V lookup: CDR1 SGHTA, CDR2 FQGNSA. Trimming left V 5 bases short and J 0 bases short, with 16 bases between. The CDR3 spans 17 residues. The CDR3 bases are TGTGCCAGCAGCCCGCTCGAAGACGCCGCGAACACCGGGGAGCTGTTTTTT. Its translation is CASSPLEDAANTGELFF.

Only a few counts were recorded for this clone. This chain uses TRBV2 with TRBJ2-5; D is unclear. Germline CDR1 is SNHLY and CDR2 is FYNNEI. V gave up 4 bases and J gave up 1 base, with 4 bases separating them. This CDR3 is built from 12 residues. This CDR3 reads CASSVAQETQYF. CDR3 DNA sequence: TGTGCCAGCAGTGTAGCCCAAGAGACCCAGTACTTC.

The table lists this clone with a few counts. This rearrangement joins TRBV28 to TRBJ1-4; TRBD1 is a possible D gene (5 bases). The germline V gene has CDR1 MDHEN and CDR2 SYDVKM. Between the trimmed V and J ends, which lost 3 bases and 2 bases, there was a span of 22 bases. The CDR3 loop spans 19 amino acids. CDR3 in DNA: TGTGCCAGCAGTTTCCCCCACGGGCAGGGTTTCGCGACTAATGAAAAACTGTTTTTT. Its translation: CASSFPHGQGFATNEKLFF.

This chain uses TRBV9 with TRBJ2-1; D ambiguous. CDR3 length equals 17 residues. V lost 4 bases and J 0 bases, leaving 17 bases between the germline ends. CDR1 and CDR2 from the germline V gene are SGDLS and YYNGEE. The CDR3 spells CASSKTGVSHSYNEQFF. CDR3 nucleotide sequence: TGTGCCAGCAGCAAGACTGGAGTCTCCCACTCCTACAATGAGCAGTTCTTC.

This clone has more than one count but fewer than ten. The chain links TRBV21-1 to TRBJ1-1. TRBV21-1 is given as a pseudogene. The CDR3 is 14 residues long. The CDR3 spells CASSKAKQNTEAFF. The CDR3 nucleotides read TGTGCCAGCAGCAAAGCTAAGCAGAACACTGAAGCTTTCTTT.

This clone occurred once. CDR3 DNA: TGTGCCAGCAGTTTAGCCCCAACTAGCGGGAGGCCCTCCAGGGTAGAGACCCAGTACTTC. Translated, it gives CASSLAPTSGRPSRVETQYF. The chain joins TRBV28 to TRBJ2-5; 12 bases line up with TRBD2. The germline gives CDR1 MDHEN, CDR2 SYDVKM. There are 20 residues in the CDR3. V lost 2 bases, J lost 4 bases, and 17 bases stayed unmatched.

This clone was recorded a few times. This sequence joins TRBV2 and TRBJ2-2, with D possibly TRBD1 on 6 matching bases. V was shortened by 5 bases and J by 6 bases, with 22 bases between the two germline ends. The CDR3 sequence is 17 residues long. Germline values: CDR1 SNHLY, CDR2 FYNNEI. The CDR3 sequence is CASSYDTGYLGAGELFF. Here the CDR3 DNA reads TGTGCCAGCAGTTATGACACAGGGTATCTGGGGGCCGGGGAGCTGTTTTTT.

This clone showed up just a few times. The rearrangement uses TRBV10-2 and TRBJ2-7; 8 bases match TRBD2. Germline lookup yields CDR1 WSHSY and CDR2 SAAADI. Trimming took 8 bases from V and 2 from J; bases not matched to a gene: 5. CDR3 length equals 13 residues. CDR3 bases: TGCGCCAGCGGAGCGGGAGTACCCTACGAGCAGTACTTC. Amino acids: CASGAGVPYEQYF.

The genes are TRBV19 and TRBJ1-1, with D possibly being TRBD1 (5 bases). Germline assignment: CDR1 LNHDA and CDR2 SQIVND (reference sequence). V lost 3 bases, J lost 8 bases, and 10 bases lay in between. The CDR3 is made up of 12 amino acids. The CDR3 loop is CASSILGEEAFF. The CDR3 nucleotides are TGTGCCAGTAGTATCTTGGGGGAAGAAGCTTTCTTT. The complete variable domain, with remaining parts taken from reference TRBV19 and TRBJ1-1, reads DGGITQSPKYLFRKEGQNVTLSCEQNLNHDAMYWYRQDPGQGLRLIYYSQIVNDFQKGDIAEGYSVSREKKESFPLTVTSAQKNPTAFYLCASSILGEEAFFGQGTRLTVV.

The sample holds a few counts of this clone. The chain joins TRBV7-2 to TRBJ2-5, with D unresolved. Trimming pared 0 bases from V and 4 bases from J, leaving 15 bases between. The CDR3 covers 16 residues. Germline values: CDR1 SGHTA, CDR2 FQGNSA. The CDR3 sequence is CASSLAQYTAGETQYF. For the CDR3, the DNA is TGTGCCAGCAGCTTAGCGCAGTACACCGCCGGAGAGACCCAGTACTTC.

This sequence joins TRBV5-1 and TRBJ2-2; the D gene is possibly TRBD1 (5 bases). Germline CDR1 reads SGHRS; CDR2 reads YFSETQ. Deletions cut 4 bases from V and 3 bases from J, with 13 bases between. The CDR3 is 15 amino acids. CDR3 sequence (DNA): TGCGCCAGCAGCACAGGAACCTACGACACCGGGGAGCTGTTTTTT. This gives the protein CASSTGTYDTGELFF.

The chain combines TRBV7-2 with TRBJ2-7; D gene ambiguous. The CDR3 extends over 13 amino acids. The V gene lost 8 bases and the J gene lost 4 bases, with 15 bases spanning the gap. The germline CDR1 and CDR2 sequences are SGHTA and FQGNSA. CDR3 sequence reads: CASARAAVYEQYF. The CDR3 DNA is TGTGCCAGCGCCCGCGCGGCTGTTTACGAGCAGTACTTC.

In this sample, this clone turned up a few times. The V gene is TRBV2, the J gene TRBJ2-5, with D perhaps matching TRBD2 (7 bases). The germline CDR1 and CDR2 sequences are SNHLY and FYNNEI. V lost 10 bases and J lost 1, with 16 bases in between. The CDR3 consists of 14 residues. CDR3: CATKGGEGQETQYF. CDR3 in DNA: TGTGCCACCAAAGGGGGGGAGGGCCAAGAGACCCAGTACTTC.

This clone occurred a few times. The chain uses TRBV27 and TRBJ2-1; 11 bases line up with TRBD2. This CDR3 is built from 19 residues. The V and J ends lost 2 bases and 1 base, in that order; junction bases with no gene match: 10. Germline values: CDR1 MNHEY, CDR2 SMNVEV (reference sequence). CDR3 sequence (DNA): TGTGCCAGCAGTTTAGTTGGACTAGCGGGCCAAGAATCCTACAATGAGCAGTTCTTC. Translating it yields CASSLVGLAGQESYNEQFF.

This clone was found a few times. The chain joins TRBV4-3 to TRBJ2-2; 9 bases map to TRBD1. CDR1 and CDR2 from the germline V gene are LGHNA and YSLEER. The CDR3 loop spans 17 amino acids. Unmatched junction bases numbered 11, after V lost 3 bases and J lost 6 bases. In DNA, the CDR3 is TGCGCCAGCAGCCACGGCCCACCGGGACAGGGTCCCGGGGAGCTGTTTTTT. As protein: CASSHGPPGQGPGELFF.